This T cell receptor (beta chain) was captured by sequencing in a study of Graves' ophthalmopathy and Graves' hyperthyroidism. The study's findings and limits: The model forecast ophthalmopathy progression, reaching 70.59% sensitivity and roughly 72% specificity.

Ophthalmopathy donors were characterized by moderate-to-severe activity, CAS of at least 3, NOSPECS of at least 4, and duration under 3 months. Amplification targeted the TCR beta CDR3 regions, with RNA transcripts as the source material. A first-round RT-PCR used HTBI primers, followed by a second-round multiplex PCR. TCRdb called the multiplex PCR reads again in MiXCR, with one record for every CDR3 protein. The sample carries a few hundred thousand distinct CDR3 sequences, roughly a sixth recorded once. The V gene's germline CDR1 is MNHNS and CDR2 SASEGT. This CDR3 region has 13 residues. The J segment lost 6 bases and the V segment lost 5 bases, leaving 6 bases of the junction unmatched. This clonotype was observed a handful of times. The antigen remains unidentified.

This TCR derives from an adult man with Graves' ophthalmopathy. The sample taken for sequencing was peripheral blood. V usage is TRBV6-1 and J usage is TRBJ1-1, with 7 bases that match TRBD1. The CDR3 is CASSPGQASEAFF. DNA of the CDR3: TGTGCCAGCAGTCCCGGACAGGCGTCTGAAGCTTTCTTT.